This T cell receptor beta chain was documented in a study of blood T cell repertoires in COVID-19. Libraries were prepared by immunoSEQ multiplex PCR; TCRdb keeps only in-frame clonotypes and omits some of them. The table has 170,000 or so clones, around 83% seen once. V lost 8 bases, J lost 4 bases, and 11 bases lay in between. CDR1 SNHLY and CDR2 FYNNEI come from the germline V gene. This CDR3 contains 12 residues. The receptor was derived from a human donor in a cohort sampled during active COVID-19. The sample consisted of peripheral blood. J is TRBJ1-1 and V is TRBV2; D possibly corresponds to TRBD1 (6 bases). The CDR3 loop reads CASAQGSTEAFF. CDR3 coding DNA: TGTGCCAGCGCACAGGGCAGCACTGAAGCTTTCTTT.